What follows are 32 T cell receptor beta chains derived from one specimen sequenced in a study of CD8 T cells in Susac syndrome. Random-hexamer reverse transcription was applied to about 0.5 to 1 ug RNA. MiXCR, applied by TCRdb to the immunoSEQ multiplex PCR reads, yields one record per CDR3 protein. The sample gives over 100,000 distinct CDR3 sequences, roughly 94% of which show up once; about 0.28% is in the top ten. Sequencing used CD8+ T cells from PBMCs. These receptors all come from a human donor with Susac syndrome.

The chain recombines TRBV30 with TRBJ2-4; 7 positions match TRBD1. The V segment lost 6 bases and the J segment 15 bases; nucleotides outside the gene matches: 14. CDR1 is GTSNPN, CDR2 SVGIG, per germline (reference sequence). The CDR3 consists of 12 residues. The CDR3: CACSSGQAVLYF. CDR3 nucleotide sequence: TGTGCCTGCAGTTCTGGACAGGCGGTCTTGTACTTC.

The chain couples TRBV4-3 to TRBJ1-5, with a possible D match to TRBD1 (5 bases). Germline V gene lookup returns CDR1 LGHNA and CDR2 YSLEER. V dropped 1 base and J dropped 1 base, with 5 bases sitting between them. There are 14 residues in the CDR3. Here the CDR3 reads CASSQGGSNQPQHF. The CDR3 bases are TGCGCCAGCAGCCAAGGGGGGAGCAATCAGCCCCAGCATTTT.

This clonotype was observed a single time. This chain connects TRBV2 to TRBJ2-3, with TRBD1 matching 10 bases. CDR1 and CDR2 from the germline V gene are SNHLY and FYNNEI. This CDR3 is built from 16 residues. The trim removed 6 bases at V and 4 bases at J, leaving 10 bases unmatched. CDR3 DNA sequence: TGTGCCAGCAGCCGAGGGACAGGGGAATGGGCAGATACGCAGTATTTT. It is translated as CASSRGTGEWADTQYF.

The chain couples TRBV4-3 to TRBJ1-4; tentatively, D is TRBD1 (5 bases). The V gene's germline CDR1 is LGHNA and CDR2 YSLEER. The V gene lost 0 bases and the J gene lost 0 bases, with 11 bases spanning the gap. This CDR3 has 17 residues. The CDR3 sequence: CASSQEPPGATNEKLFF. Written as DNA, the CDR3 is TGCGCCAGCAGCCAAGAACCCCCGGGGGCAACTAATGAAAAACTGTTTTTT.

The chain couples TRBV29-1 to TRBJ2-2; the D call may be TRBD1 or TRBD2 (5 bases each). V gave up 4 bases and J gave up 6 bases, with 15 bases separating them. Germline loops: CDR1 SQVTM, CDR2 ANQGSEA. This CDR3 spans 14 amino acids. CDR3 nucleotide sequence: TGCAGCGTTGGAGGGGAGCCGGCTGCCGGGGAGCTGTTTTTT. It yields the protein CSVGGEPAAGELFF.

The chain couples TRBV4-3 to TRBJ1-6; 10 bases are shared with TRBD1. Germline V gives CDR1 LGHNA, CDR2 YSLEER. J was trimmed by 8 bases and V by 3 bases; bases with no gene match: 7. The CDR3 is 16 amino acids. The CDR3 coding sequence is TGCGCCAGCAGCCAGGATGGACAGGGGGGTTATTCACCCCTCCACTTT. Its translation is CASSQDGQGGYSPLHF.

The gene calls are TRBV29-1 and TRBJ2-1; D might be TRBD2 (6 bases). Trimming took off 3 bases at V and 9 bases at J, with 18 bases between the two ends. Per germline, CDR1 SQVTM and CDR2 ANQGSEA. The CDR3 has 14 amino acids. The CDR3 DNA reads as TGCAGCGTTGAGTGGCGGGGCAAGGCGATTGAGCAGTTCTTC. Encoded protein: CSVEWRGKAIEQFF.

The chain joins TRBV27 to TRBJ2-2; D is unresolved. The CDR3 runs 13 residues. Germline CDR1 reads MNHEY; CDR2 reads SMNVEV (reference sequence). V was pared by 2 bases and J by 4 bases, with 5 bases between. The CDR3 DNA reads as TGTGCCAGCAGTTTAGGGTCCACCGGGGAGCTGTTTTTT. The encoded protein is CASSLGSTGELFF.

The chain recombines TRBV9 with TRBJ2-7; 9 bases are shared with TRBD1. The germline gives CDR1 SGDLS, CDR2 YYNGEE. This CDR3 is 17 amino acids long. V was pared by 2 bases and J by 1 base, with 10 bases of the junction left unmatched. The CDR3 DNA reads TGTGCCAGCAGCGTTTCAACCGGGACAGGGTTGTCCTACGAGCAGTACTTC. Encoded protein: CASSVSTGTGLSYEQYF. The variable domain in full, completed from reference TRBV9 and TRBJ2-7, reads DSGVTQTPKHLITATGQRVTLRCSPRSGDLSVYWYQQSLDQGLQFLIQYYNGEERAKGNILERFSAQQFPDLHSELNLSSLELGDSALYFCASSVSTGTGLSYEQYFGPGTRLTVT.

The V and J genes are TRBV6-6 and TRBJ1-1; D remains unclear. The CDR3 runs 13 residues. Trimming pared 6 bases from V and 2 bases from J, leaving 10 bases between. Germline V CDR1 and CDR2: MNHNY, SVGAGI (reference sequence). Here the CDR3 DNA reads TGTGCCAGCAGCTCATCCTCCAACACTGAAGCTTTCTTT. It codes for CASSSSSNTEAFF.

The J gene is TRBJ2-5, the V gene TRBV12-3 or TRBV12-4; a weak D match, TRBD2 (7 bases). Trimming removed 8 bases from V and 1 base from J, with 26 bases in between. This CDR3 is 18 amino acids long. CDR3 sequence (DNA): TGTGCCAGCCCCTTGAGGGCGGGGCGGGGGCCACCCCAAGAGACCCAGTACTTC. Translating it yields CASPLRAGRGPPQETQYF.

This chain connects TRBV19 to TRBJ1-1; D might be TRBD1 (6 bases). The V end lost 7 bases, the J end lost 4 bases, and 16 bases lay between the germline ends. This CDR3 region has 14 residues. Germline CDR1 LNHDA, CDR2 SQIVND (reference sequence). CDR3 DNA: TGTGCCAGTACCCTGGGGGGGCTCGGCACTGAAGCTTTCTTT. It yields the protein CASTLGGLGTEAFF.

V and J are TRBV21-1 and TRBJ1-2. TRBV21-1 is recorded as a pseudogene. This CDR3 is built from 15 residues. CDR3 nucleotides: TGTGCCAGCAGCACTGAAAAAGGGGAGGTAGGGAGCTACACCTTC. Encoded protein: CASSTEKGEVGSYTF.

The gene calls are TRBV27 and TRBJ2-2; D unclear. Trimming shortened V by 3 bases and J by 1 base, and 15 bases separated the two germline ends. CDR3 length: 17 amino acids. Germline V CDR1 and CDR2: MNHEY, SMNVEV (reference sequence). In DNA, the CDR3 is TGTGCCAGCAGTTTCTCCGTCGCCTCTGGGAACACCGGGGAGCTGTTTTTT. It encodes CASSFSVASGNTGELFF.

The chain has TRBV21-1 and TRBJ2-7; TRBD1 was called by the table and not checked on the DNA. TRBV21-1 is a known pseudogene. The CDR3 loop spans 15 amino acids. Here the CDR3 reads CARSSGQPLGREQYF. The CDR3 DNA reads as TGTGCCAGATCATCCGGACAGCCACTAGGTCGGGAGCAGTACTTC.

This clonotype was picked up one time. V usage is TRBV20-1 and J usage is TRBJ2-5; D is perhaps TRBD1 or TRBD2 (5 bases each). This CDR3 comprises 14 residues. Germline-derived CDR1 and CDR2 are DFQATT and SNEGSKA (reference sequence). Trimming shortened V by 0 bases and J by 5 bases, and 13 bases separated the two germline ends. The chain's CDR3 is CSARDLAGLETQYF. DNA of the CDR3: TGCAGTGCTAGAGATCTAGCAGGGCTGGAGACCCAGTACTTC.

The chain recombines TRBV9 with TRBJ2-3, with D possibly being TRBD2 (6 bases). Trimming took off 3 bases at V and 6 bases at J, with 11 bases between the two ends. Germline V lookup: CDR1 SGDLS, CDR2 YYNGEE. The CDR3 runs to 13 residues. CDR3 sequence reads: CASSGDSPDTQYF. The CDR3 DNA reads TGTGCCAGCAGCGGGGACTCGCCGGATACGCAGTATTTT. Filled out from reference TRBV9 and TRBJ2-3, the complete variable domain reads DSGVTQTPKHLITATGQRVTLRCSPRSGDLSVYWYQQSLDQGLQFLIQYYNGEERAKGNILERFSAQQFPDLHSELNLSSLELGDSALYFCASSGDSPDTQYFGPGTRLTVL.

V usage is TRBV5-4 and J usage is TRBJ2-7; TRBD2 agrees at 11 bases. The ends lost 5 bases at V and 2 bases at J; junction bases unmatched: 3. Germline-derived CDR1 and CDR2 are SGHNT and YYREEE (reference sequence). This CDR3 spans 14 amino acids. The CDR3 region has the DNA TGTGCCAGCAGTCCGACTAGCGGGGCCTACGAGCAGTACTTC. Translated, it gives CASSPTSGAYEQYF. The full variable domain, in which reference TRBV5-4 and TRBJ2-7 provide the parts outside the CDR3, is ETGVTQSPTHLIKTRGQQVTLRCSSQSGHNTVSWYQQALGQGPQFIFQYYREEENGRGNFPPRFSGLQFPNYSSELNVNALELDDSALYLCASSPTSGAYEQYFGPGTRLTVT.

V and J are TRBV29-1 and TRBJ2-5; 9 bases agree with TRBD2. Germline CDR1 SQVTM, CDR2 ANQGSEA. The CDR3 contains 17 residues. The trim removed 5 bases at V and 4 bases at J, leaving 17 bases unmatched. CDR3: CSVRGDSGGGGSETQYF. CDR3 DNA sequence: TGCAGCGTTCGGGGAGATAGCGGGGGTGGAGGGTCAGAGACCCAGTACTTC. The whole variable domain, filled in from reference TRBV29-1 and TRBJ2-5, reads SAVISQKPSRDICQRGTSLTIQCQVDSQVTMMFWYRQQPGQSLTLIATANQGSEATYESGFVIDKFPISRPNLTFSTLTVSNMSPEDSSIYLCSVRGDSGGGGSETQYFGPGTRLLVL.

Here the CDR3 reads CSVEESRAANEQFF. The CDR3 DNA follows: TGCAGCGTTGAAGAGAGCAGGGCAGCAAATGAGCAGTTCTTC. This chain connects TRBV29-1 to TRBJ2-1, with a weak D call TRBD1 (5 bases). CDR3 size: 14 residues. Trimming cost V 0 bases and J 7 bases, with 13 bases left between them. Germline V lookup: CDR1 SQVTM, CDR2 ANQGSEA.

J is TRBJ2-1 and V is TRBV4-1, with D unclear. The CDR3 is made up of 14 amino acids. V gave up 1 base and J gave up 8 bases, with 12 bases separating them. Germline CDR1 MGHRA, CDR2 YSYEKL. CDR3: CASSQVQYEDEQFF. The CDR3 coding sequence is TGCGCCAGCAGCCAAGTCCAGTATGAGGATGAGCAGTTCTTC.

The V gene is TRBV13, the J gene TRBJ2-3; 10 positions agree with TRBD2. The germline CDR1 and CDR2 sequences are PRHDT and FYEKMQ (reference sequence). This CDR3 has 17 residues. J was trimmed by 8 bases and V by 0 bases; bases with no gene match: 11. DNA of the CDR3: TGTGCCAGCAGCTTAGGAAAGGGACTAGCGAGATTTCCTACGCAGTATTTT. Translating it yields CASSLGKGLARFPTQYF.

The rearrangement links TRBV9 to TRBJ1-6; the D gene is possibly TRBD1 (6 bases). Germline V gives CDR1 SGDLS, CDR2 YYNGEE. CDR3 length: 15 amino acids. V lost 7 bases to trimming and J lost 11 bases, with 22 bases between them. The CDR3 loop reads CASDYEGQGRPPLHF. CDR3 DNA sequence: TGTGCCAGCGACTATGAGGGGCAGGGGCGTCCACCCCTCCACTTT.

The V and J genes are TRBV6-2 or TRBV6-3 and TRBJ1-2; D might be TRBD1 (6 bases). The ends were cut back, 10 bases at V and 4 bases at J, with 16 bases in the middle. This CDR3 contains 13 residues. CDR1 is MNHEY and CDR2 is SVGEGT in the germline V gene. The CDR3 spells CATQQGSTYGYTF. The CDR3 region has the DNA TGTGCCACCCAACAGGGTTCAACCTATGGCTACACCTTC.

The gene calls are TRBV3-1 and TRBJ2-4; D not resolved. Germline V lookup: CDR1 LGHDT, CDR2 YNNKEL (reference sequence). The length of the CDR3 is 15 residues. The V end was cut by 0 bases, the J end by 0 bases, with 6 bases between. The CDR3 sequence is CASSQDSLAKNIQYF. The CDR3 DNA follows: TGTGCCAGCAGCCAAGACAGCTTAGCCAAAAACATTCAGTACTTC. The full variable domain, rest sourced from reference TRBV3-1 and TRBJ2-4, is DTAVSQTPKYLVTQMGNDKSIKCEQNLGHDTMYWYKQDSKKFLKIMFSYNNKELIINETVPNRFSPKSPDKAHLNLHINSLELGDSAVYFCASSQDSLAKNIQYFGAGTRLSVL.

The chain links TRBV29-1 to TRBJ2-6; 8 bases match TRBD1. Trimming at V came to 4 bases and at J to 2 bases, leaving 4 bases not matched to a gene. The CDR3 is 15 amino acids. The germline V gene encodes CDR1 SQVTM and CDR2 ANQGSEA. The CDR3 spells CSVVQGATGANVLTF. The CDR3 DNA sequence: TGCAGCGTTGTTCAGGGGGCTACTGGGGCCAACGTCCTGACTTTC. The full variable domain, its missing parts supplied by reference TRBV29-1 and TRBJ2-6, is SAVISQKPSRDICQRGTSLTIQCQVDSQVTMMFWYRQQPGQSLTLIATANQGSEATYESGFVIDKFPISRPNLTFSTLTVSNMSPEDSSIYLCSVVQGATGANVLTFGAGSRLTVL.

This clonotype was recorded only once. The chain has TRBV5-5 and TRBJ2-1; D is uncertain. The ends were cut back, 0 bases at V and 2 bases at J, with 15 bases in the middle. The CDR3 has 17 residues. Per germline, CDR1 SGHKS and CDR2 YYEKEE (reference sequence). For the CDR3, the DNA is TGTGCCAGCAGCTTGGGCGTGACTTTAGCCACCTACAATGAGCAGTTCTTC. This translates into CASSLGVTLATYNEQFF.

The chain carries TRBV27 and TRBJ2-1; TRBD2 is a possible D gene (6 bases). CDR1 and CDR2 (germline): MNHEY, SMNVEV (reference sequence). The CDR3 contains 12 residues. With 7 bases removed from V and 7 bases from J, the gap between germline ends came to 11 bases. CDR3 residues: CASNHGGNEQFF. CDR3 nucleotide sequence: TGTGCCAGCAACCACGGGGGAAATGAGCAGTTCTTC.

The chain couples TRBV2 to TRBJ2-2, with a tentative D call TRBD1 (6 bases). Trimming removed 7 bases at V and 2 bases at J, with 11 bases between. The CDR3 runs 14 residues. The V gene's germline CDR1 is SNHLY and CDR2 FYNNEI. The CDR3 region has the DNA TGTGCCAGCAAGGGACAACCTAACACCGGGGAGCTGTTTTTT. Protein sequence: CASKGQPNTGELFF.

V is TRBV9 and J is TRBJ2-3; 7 nucleotides line up with TRBD2. The germline gives CDR1 SGDLS, CDR2 YYNGEE. This CDR3 comprises 15 residues. Losses at the gene ends were 2 bases for V and 2 bases for J; bases not matched to a gene: 5. CDR3: CASSVRGGSTDTQYF. The CDR3 coding sequence is TGTGCCAGCAGCGTTCGCGGGGGATCCACAGATACGCAGTATTTT.

This chain joins TRBV7-4 and TRBJ1-5; D unclear. Trimming removed 2 bases from V and 7 bases from J, with 15 bases in between. Germline-derived CDR1 and CDR2 are SGHVT and SQSDAQ. This CDR3 has 15 amino acids. CDR3 bases: TGTGCCAGCAGCTTAAAACACAGTTCGAGACAGCCCCAGCATTTT. Its translation: CASSLKHSSRQPQHF.

The chain recombines TRBV27 with TRBJ1-1; 7 bases are shared with TRBD1. Germline V gives CDR1 MNHEY, CDR2 SMNVEV (reference sequence). V trimming: 5 bases; J trimming: 9 bases; junction bases outside the gene matches: 3. This CDR3 contains 11 residues. CDR3 region: CASSTGQKAFF. CDR3 DNA sequence: TGTGCCAGCAGTACGGGACAGAAAGCTTTCTTT.